Detailed here is one T cell receptor (beta chain). Between the trimmed V and J ends, which lost 5 bases and 8 bases, there was a span of 13 bases. Germline lookup yields CDR1 SEHNR and CDR2 FQNEAQ (reference sequence). CDR3 size: 14 residues. The table came from immunoSEQ multiplex PCR; TCRdb's copy has only in-frame clones and leaves some out. The data show around 130,000 clones, about 83% seen once. This sample was included in a study of blood T cell repertoires in COVID-19. Study in general: Specimens from acute and convalescent COVID-19 originated in the United States, Italy and Spain.

The sequencing sample was made of peripheral blood. The origin of this receptor is a man between 35 and 55 years old with active or convalescent COVID-19. The J gene is TRBJ1-6, the V gene TRBV7-9; tentatively, D is TRBD1 (5 bases). CDR3 nucleotides: TGTGCCAGCAGCGTGGGGCTTGCCTATTCACCCCTCCACTTT. Encoded protein: CASSVGLAYSPLHF.